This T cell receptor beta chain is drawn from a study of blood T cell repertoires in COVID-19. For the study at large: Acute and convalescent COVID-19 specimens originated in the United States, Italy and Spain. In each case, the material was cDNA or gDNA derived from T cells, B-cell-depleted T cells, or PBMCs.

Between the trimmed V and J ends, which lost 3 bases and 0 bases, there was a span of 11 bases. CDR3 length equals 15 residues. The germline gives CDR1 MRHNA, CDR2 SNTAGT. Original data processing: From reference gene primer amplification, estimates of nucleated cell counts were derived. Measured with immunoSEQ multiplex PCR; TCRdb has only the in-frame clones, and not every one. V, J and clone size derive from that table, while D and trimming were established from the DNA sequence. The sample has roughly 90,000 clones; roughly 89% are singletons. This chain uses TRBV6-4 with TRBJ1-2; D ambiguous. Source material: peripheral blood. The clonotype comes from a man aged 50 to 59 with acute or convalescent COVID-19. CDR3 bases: TGTGCCAGCAGTGAATGGGCCTCCTCTAACTATGGCTACACCTTC. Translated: CASSEWASSNYGYTF.